The 15 T cell receptor beta chains below were found in one sample sequenced in a study of blood T cell repertoires in COVID-19. The table came from immunoSEQ multiplex PCR; TCRdb's copy has only in-frame clones and leaves some out. Altogether around 15,000 clones are present, 75% to 90% being singletons, with the ten largest covering 17%. The specimen sequenced was peripheral blood. The receptors originated from a man aged 40-49 years with active or convalescent COVID-19.

This clone was found once. The chain links TRBV5-1 to TRBJ1-6, with 7 nucleotides matching TRBD1. Germline V gene data show CDR1 as SGHRS and CDR2 as YFSETQ. The CDR3 loop spans 20 amino acids. J gave up 8 bases and V 7 bases, and 27 bases lay outside the gene matches. This CDR3 reads CASRPRSWGQNFTGDSPLHF. The CDR3 coding sequence is TGCGCCAGCCGCCCTCGGAGTTGGGGACAGAACTTCACCGGGGATTCACCCCTCCACTTT.

The chain joins TRBV6-5 to TRBJ2-2; 7 bases match TRBD1. The CDR3 length is 14 residues. The J segment lost 1 base and the V segment lost 8 bases, leaving 4 bases of the junction unmatched. Germline lookup yields CDR1 MNHEY and CDR2 SVGAGI. The CDR3, as DNA: TGTGCCAGCGTCCGGACAGGGAACACCGGGGAGCTGTTTTTT. This codes for CASVRTGNTGELFF.

The CDR3 sequence is CASSGWGGRNEQFF. CDR3 sequence (DNA): TGTGCCAGCAGCGGTTGGGGGGGGCGGAATGAGCAGTTCTTC. This chain links TRBV5-4 with TRBJ2-1; possibly TRBD2 for D (7 bases). The germline V and J ends were trimmed by 4 bases and 7 bases, with 15 bases remaining between them. Germline V gives CDR1 SGHNT, CDR2 YYREEE (reference sequence). This CDR3 contains 14 residues.

The chain employs TRBV5-4 and TRBJ1-2, with a tentative D call TRBD1 (6 bases). V was clipped by 5 bases and J by 2 bases, with 16 bases between them. The CDR3 sequence is 15 residues long. Per germline, CDR1 SGHNT and CDR2 YYREEE (reference sequence). The DNA for the CDR3 is TGTGCCAGCAGTCCGGAAAACAGGGTGAACTATGGCTACACCTTC. As protein: CASSPENRVNYGYTF.

Here the CDR3 DNA reads TGTGCCAGCAGCCCCCCGGGGGGGGCCAATCAGCCCCAGCATTTT. Amino acid sequence: CASSPPGGANQPQHF. This chain connects TRBV7-9 to TRBJ1-5; perhaps TRBD1 as D (6 bases). Trimming removed 5 bases from V and 3 bases from J, with 14 bases in between. The CDR3 length is 15 residues. Germline-derived CDR1 and CDR2 are SEHNR and FQNEAQ (reference sequence).

The chain links TRBV5-3 to TRBJ2-2, with D hard to call. TRBV5-3 is treated as an ORF (open reading frame) with a function not yet certain. This CDR3 has 13 residues. Deletions cut 4 bases from V and 6 bases from J, with 10 bases between. The CDR3 is CARSLTWAGELFF. DNA of the CDR3: TGTGCCAGAAGCCTGACTTGGGCCGGGGAGCTGTTTTTT.

The chain recombines TRBV28 with TRBJ1-2; weak D call: TRBD1 (6 bases). The CDR3 consists of 14 residues. Germline V CDR1 and CDR2: MDHEN, SYDVKM. V lost 3 bases to trimming and J lost 2 bases, with 10 bases between them. In DNA form, the CDR3 reads TGTGCCAGCAGTTTCGGGACAATCAACTATGGCTACACCTTC. It yields the protein CASSFGTINYGYTF.

The chain employs TRBV5-1 and TRBJ2-3; weak D call: TRBD1 (6 bases). The CDR3 is made up of 14 amino acids. The germline V gene has CDR1 SGHRS and CDR2 YFSETQ. Deletions cut 4 bases from V and 2 bases from J, with 11 bases between. The CDR3 loop is CASSLGQITDTQYF. The CDR3 bases are TGCGCCAGCAGCCTAGGACAGATCACAGATACGCAGTATTTT.

This sequence joins TRBV19 and TRBJ1-5, with 8 bases lining up with TRBD1. V was clipped by 7 bases and J by 7 bases; unmatched bases: 18. CDR1 and CDR2 (germline): LNHDA, SQIVND (reference sequence). This CDR3 is built from 17 residues. CDR3 sequence: CASTPTTGQGMTQPQHF. CDR3 nucleotide sequence: TGTGCCAGTACCCCCACGACCGGACAGGGCATGACACAGCCCCAGCATTTT.

The chain uses TRBV19 and TRBJ2-5, with 8 bases aligning to TRBD2. The CDR3 loop spans 13 amino acids. With V trimmed by 8 bases and J by 4 bases, 6 bases remained unmatched. Germline V gives CDR1 LNHDA, CDR2 SQIVND (reference sequence). Here the CDR3 reads CASRGGQRETQYF. The CDR3 nucleotides are TGTGCCAGTCGGGGGGGTCAGCGAGAGACCCAGTACTTC.

The genes are TRBV28 and TRBJ2-6; D is possibly TRBD1 (6 bases). There are 19 residues in the CDR3. CDR1 and CDR2 (germline): MDHEN, SYDVKM. V lost 6 bases to trimming and J lost 0 bases, with 21 bases between them. In DNA form, the CDR3 reads TGTGCCAGCAGCTTACCGGACGGTAAAGGGGGCTCTGGGGCCAACGTCCTGACTTTC. Translated, it gives CASSLPDGKGGSGANVLTF. The full variable domain, its missing parts supplied by reference TRBV28 and TRBJ2-6, is DVKVTQSSRYLVKRTGEKVFLECVQDMDHENMFWYRQDPGLGLRLIYFSYDVKMKEKGDIPEGYSVSREKKERFSLILESASTNQTSMYLCASSLPDGKGGSGANVLTFGAGSRLTVL.

This chain joins TRBV5-6 and TRBJ1-2; TRBD1 might be the D (6 bases). Between the trimmed V and J ends, which lost 0 bases and 7 bases, there was a span of 10 bases. Germline CDR1 is SGHDT and CDR2 is YYEEEE. The CDR3 contains 13 residues. The CDR3 here is CASSLAGGVGYTF. CDR3 DNA: TGTGCCAGCAGCTTGGCTGGGGGCGTTGGCTACACCTTC.

The V gene is TRBV19, the J gene TRBJ1-6; D unclear. CDR1 is LNHDA, CDR2 SQIVND, per germline (reference sequence). The CDR3 runs to 17 residues. With 5 bases removed from V and 7 bases from J, the gap between germline ends came to 21 bases. CDR3 sequence (DNA): TGTGCCAGTAGTCTCCCCTGGCAGGCCCGAGGGAATTCACCCCTCCACTTT. Translating gives CASSLPWQARGNSPLHF.

With regard to this clone: The germline gene is not matched at one end of the junction; a read error may be the cause. The genes are TRBV7-9 and TRBJ1-3; D remains unclear. In germline, CDR1 is SEHNR, CDR2 FQNEAQ (reference sequence). The CDR3 spans 12 residues. The CDR3 DNA is TGTGCCAGCAGCTTAACCATAGCAGCCCCACATTTT. Translated: CASSLTIAAPHF.

This clone was counted a few times. The rearrangement joins TRBV5-1 to TRBJ1-1, with 9 bases fitting TRBD1. CDR3 length: 14 residues. With 4 bases clipped from V and 0 bases from J, the junction kept 1 base outside the gene matches. Germline V gene sequence: CDR1 SGHRS, CDR2 YFSETQ. The CDR3 bases are TGCGCCAGCAGCAGGACAGGGGTGAACACTGAAGCTTTCTTT. Amino acids: CASSRTGVNTEAFF.